This TCR beta chain was obtained from a study of blood T cell repertoires in COVID-19. Across the whole study: The analysed material was cDNA or gDNA that came from T cells, B-cell-depleted T cells, or PBMCs.

This CDR3 contains 15 residues. From germline, CDR1 is MNHEY and CDR2 SMNVEV (reference sequence). V gave up 3 bases and J gave up 7 bases, with 16 bases separating them. The data were produced by immunoSEQ multiplex PCR, yet TCRdb's version contains in-frame clones alone and is incomplete. The sample shows about 170,000 clones, around nine tenths of them seen only once. The V call is TRBV27, the J call TRBJ2-1, with D possibly matching TRBD1 (6 bases). The specimen sequenced was PBMCs or T cells enriched from blood (not recorded which). This receptor was identified in a woman younger than 35 who had recovered from COVID-19. The chain's CDR3 is CASSFRTPRGNEQFF. The CDR3 nucleotides are TGTGCCAGCAGTTTTCGGACTCCAAGGGGGAATGAGCAGTTCTTC.